The 22 T cell receptor beta chains below come from one sample, sequenced in a study of T cells after yellow fever vaccination. TCRdb reprocessed the 5' RACE reads via MiXCR and lists one record per CDR3 protein. The sample contains 250,000 or so distinct CDR3 sequences, over 6.5% of which appear only once. Source: CD4+ T cells sorted from PBMCs, taken on the day of the yellow fever booster vaccination. These receptors were collected from a man younger than 45 who received the YFV17D yellow fever vaccine.

CDR3 DNA: TGTGCCAGCAGTACCCCGGGACGGACCTACGAGCAGTACTTC. Residues: CASSTPGRTYEQYF. This chain connects TRBV6-5 to TRBJ2-7; D may match TRBD1 or TRBD2 (5 bases each). Germline CDR1 MNHEY, CDR2 SVGAGI. The V gene lost 5 bases and the J gene lost 2 bases, with 13 bases spanning the gap. The CDR3 consists of 14 residues.

This clonotype was recorded a few times. V and J are TRBV5-4 and TRBJ2-5; no clear D gene. The CDR3 contains 13 residues. Trimming cost V 0 bases and J 2 bases, with 5 bases left between them. Germline V lookup: CDR1 SGHNT, CDR2 YYREEE (reference sequence). CDR3 residues: CASSLAPQETQYF. As DNA, the CDR3 is TGTGCCAGCAGCTTGGCCCCACAAGAGACCCAGTACTTC.

The rearrangement joins TRBV12-3 or TRBV12-4 to TRBJ2-7; D call uncertain. Trimming stripped 7 bases from V and 5 bases from J, with 12 bases between. The CDR3 consists of 12 residues. CDR3 coding DNA: TGTGCCAGCAATCGAGGTCAACACGAGCAGTACTTC. Encoded protein: CASNRGQHEQYF.

This clonotype came up a few times. CDR3 in DNA: TGCAGTGCTAGCGCAGGCACAGATACGCAGTATTTT. Translation gives CSASAGTDTQYF. The rearrangement uses TRBV20-1 and TRBJ2-3; no reliable D call. The CDR3 is 12 residues long. In germline, CDR1 is DFQATT, CDR2 SNEGSKA (reference sequence). V was clipped by 3 bases and J by 1 base, with 5 bases between them.

The V gene is TRBV29-1, the J gene TRBJ1-5; D unclear. The germline V gene has CDR1 SQVTM and CDR2 ANQGSEA. CDR3 length: 14 residues. Trimming left V 4 bases short and J 3 bases short, with 13 bases between. The CDR3: CSVGSPGDNQPQHF. The CDR3 nucleotides are TGCAGCGTTGGAAGCCCCGGGGACAATCAGCCCCAGCATTTT.

The genes are TRBV4-3 and TRBJ2-1; TRBD2 matches 8 bases. The junction had 12 bases not matched to a gene; V was cut back by 3 bases and J by 5 bases. Germline CDR1 is LGHNA and CDR2 is YSLEER. The CDR3 has 17 amino acids. The DNA for the CDR3 is TGCGCCAGCAGCCACGCTCCGGAGCGGGAGCGAGACAATGAGCAGTTCTTC. It codes for CASSHAPERERDNEQFF.

This clonotype was seen ten or more times. V is TRBV28 and J is TRBJ2-4; 14 positions match TRBD2. This CDR3 has 15 residues. The germline V gene has CDR1 MDHEN and CDR2 SYDVKM. Trimming removed 5 bases from V and 15 bases from J; junction bases left unmatched: 12. The CDR3 loop reads CASSPGTSGSQRPYF. The CDR3 nucleotides read TGTGCCAGCAGTCCCGGGACTAGCGGGAGTCAGAGACCGTACTTC.

This chain uses TRBV20-1 with TRBJ2-1; 13 positions match TRBD2. V lost 6 bases to trimming and J lost 7 bases; unmatched junction nucleotides: 6. Germline V gene data show CDR1 as DFQATT and CDR2 as SNEGSKA (reference sequence). The CDR3 has 14 residues. The CDR3 is CSAIPGLAGNEQFF. The CDR3 DNA reads TGCAGTGCGATTCCGGGACTAGCGGGAAATGAGCAGTTCTTC.

The table lists this clonotype with many counts. The CDR3 spells CASSVVAGGGYNEQFF. CDR3 coding DNA: TGTGCCAGCAGCGTAGTAGCGGGAGGGGGCTACAATGAGCAGTTCTTC. The J gene is TRBJ2-1, the V gene TRBV9; 11 bases align to TRBD2. V shed 0 bases and J 3 bases; nucleotides not matched to a gene: 2. This CDR3 is built from 16 residues. Germline V gene data show CDR1 as SGDLS and CDR2 as YYNGEE.

This clonotype showed up just a few times. This rearrangement joins TRBV28 to TRBJ2-7; the D gene is possibly TRBD2 (6 bases). Germline V gene sequence: CDR1 MDHEN, CDR2 SYDVKM. The CDR3 is made up of 14 amino acids. V was shortened by 6 bases and J by 0 bases, with 12 bases between the two germline ends. The CDR3 nucleotides are TGTGCCAGCAGCCCCGGGGGTCCCTCCTACGAGCAGTACTTC. Translating it yields CASSPGGPSYEQYF.

Only a few counts were recorded for this clonotype. V is TRBV12-5 and J is TRBJ2-2, with TRBD2 matching 11 bases. This CDR3 is built from 17 residues. From germline, CDR1 is LGHNT and CDR2 FRNRAP. The trim removed 9 bases at V and 0 bases at J, leaving 9 bases unmatched. CDR3: CARRRLAGIANTGELFF. In DNA form, the CDR3 reads TGTGCTAGGAGGCGACTAGCGGGGATTGCGAACACCGGGGAGCTGTTTTTT.

Of note for this clonotype: A much larger clone lies a single base off, so this may be a read error. The chain links TRBV14 to TRBJ2-3; tentative D call: TRBD1 (6 bases). This CDR3 has 14 amino acids. The V end lost 7 bases, the J end lost 5 bases, and 16 bases lay between the germline ends. The germline gives CDR1 SGHDN, CDR2 FVKESK. CDR3: CASTTGSLRDTQYF. The CDR3 region has the DNA TGTGCCAGCACCACAGGGAGCCTGAGAGATACGCAGTATTTT.

This clonotype turned up a few times. The chain is built from TRBV28 and TRBJ2-7, with 9 bases aligning to TRBD1. CDR3 length equals 15 residues. The germline V gene encodes CDR1 MDHEN and CDR2 SYDVKM. Trimming took 6 bases from V and 5 from J; bases not matched to a gene: 11. The CDR3 loop reads CASSRSGTGLHEQYF. Here the CDR3 DNA reads TGTGCCAGCAGCAGATCCGGGACAGGGCTCCACGAGCAGTACTTC. Full variable domain (rest looked up from reference TRBV28 and TRBJ2-7): DVKVTQSSRYLVKRTGEKVFLECVQDMDHENMFWYRQDPGLGLRLIYFSYDVKMKEKGDIPEGYSVSREKKERFSLILESASTNQTSMYLCASSRSGTGLHEQYFGPGTRLTVT.

This clonotype appeared many times. This chain links TRBV4-3 with TRBJ2-5; D not certain. The germline V and J ends were trimmed by 2 bases and 4 bases, with 8 bases remaining between them. The CDR3 is made up of 13 amino acids. CDR1 and CDR2 from the germline V gene are LGHNA and YSLEER. DNA of the CDR3: TGCGCCAGCAGCCAAACCGGCAGAGAGACCCAGTACTTC. Translating it yields CASSQTGRETQYF.

This clonotype has ten or more counts. The V gene is TRBV20-1, the J gene TRBJ2-3, with TRBD2 matching over 9 bases. Germline V gives CDR1 DFQATT, CDR2 SNEGSKA (reference sequence). With V trimmed by 6 bases and J by 4 bases, 11 bases remained unmatched. The CDR3 has 15 residues. The CDR3 DNA reads as TGCAGTGCCATCGTTGCGGGAGGGCCCCCAGATACGCAGTATTTT. It is translated as CSAIVAGGPPDTQYF.

The chain is built from TRBV29-1 and TRBJ1-1; weak D call: TRBD1 (6 bases). Trimming removed 4 bases at V and 1 base at J, with 10 bases between. The germline CDR1 and CDR2 sequences are SQVTM and ANQGSEA. There are 13 residues in the CDR3. CDR3 DNA: TGCAGCGTTGCCGGGGGCCCGAACACTGAAGCTTTCTTT. It codes for CSVAGGPNTEAFF.

This clonotype has a handful of counts. The gene calls are TRBV24-1 and TRBJ2-1; perhaps TRBD2 as D (5 bases). The CDR3 is made up of 14 amino acids. From germline, CDR1 is KGHDR and CDR2 SFDVKD. With 4 bases removed from V and 3 bases from J, the gap between germline ends came to 9 bases. The CDR3 DNA reads as TGTGCCACCAGTGACTCCGGGATCTACAATGAGCAGTTCTTC. Its translation: CATSDSGIYNEQFF.

This clonotype was counted at least ten times. The V and J genes are TRBV11-3 and TRBJ2-1, with 9 nucleotides matching TRBD2. The CDR3 contains 14 residues. V dropped 5 bases and J dropped 8; count of bases not matched to a gene: 7. Germline CDR1 reads SGHNT; CDR2 reads YENEEA. CDR3 sequence reads: CASSPSGMGDEQFF. The CDR3 DNA reads as TGTGCCAGCAGCCCTAGCGGGATGGGGGATGAGCAGTTCTTC.

This clonotype was detected only a few times. V usage is TRBV20-1 and J usage is TRBJ1-4; no clear D gene. The CDR3 is 13 residues long. Trimming pared 6 bases from V and 8 bases from J, leaving 16 bases between. Germline V CDR1 and CDR2: DFQATT, SNEGSKA (reference sequence). This chain's CDR3 is CSAAGPGEEKLFF. In nucleotides, the CDR3 is TGCAGTGCGGCCGGCCCCGGCGAGGAAAAACTGTTTTTT.

The table lists this clonotype with many counts. The genes are TRBV28 and TRBJ2-5; D tentatively reads TRBD1 or TRBD2 (5 bases each). The germline V gene encodes CDR1 MDHEN and CDR2 SYDVKM. The ends were cut back, 5 bases at V and 4 bases at J, with 14 bases in the middle. This CDR3 has 14 amino acids. The CDR3 DNA reads TGTGCCAGCAGTCCGATCGGGACGATAGAGACCCAGTACTTC. Its protein product is CASSPIGTIETQYF. Combining the CDR3 with reference TRBV28 and TRBJ2-5 gives the whole variable domain DVKVTQSSRYLVKRTGEKVFLECVQDMDHENMFWYRQDPGLGLRLIYFSYDVKMKEKGDIPEGYSVSREKKERFSLILESASTNQTSMYLCASSPIGTIETQYFGPGTRLLVL.

This clonotype was counted between two and nine times. The gene calls are TRBV7-2 and TRBJ1-1; weak D call: TRBD1 (6 bases). CDR1 and CDR2 from the germline V gene are SGHTA and FQGNSA. V lost 5 bases, J lost 1 base, and 14 bases lay in between. The CDR3 has 15 amino acids. For the CDR3, the DNA is TGTGCCAGCAGCAAACGACAGGTGACGAACACTGAAGCTTTCTTT. This codes for CASSKRQVTNTEAFF.

The chain employs TRBV3-1 and TRBJ2-3; D call uncertain. V was cut by 4 bases and J by 5 bases, with 16 bases left in between. The CDR3 runs 15 residues. The germline CDR1 and CDR2 sequences are LGHDT and YNNKEL (reference sequence). CDR3 bases: TGTGCCAGCAGCCCCTTACGTCGGCCGGGAGATACGCAGTATTTT. Translation gives CASSPLRRPGDTQYF.